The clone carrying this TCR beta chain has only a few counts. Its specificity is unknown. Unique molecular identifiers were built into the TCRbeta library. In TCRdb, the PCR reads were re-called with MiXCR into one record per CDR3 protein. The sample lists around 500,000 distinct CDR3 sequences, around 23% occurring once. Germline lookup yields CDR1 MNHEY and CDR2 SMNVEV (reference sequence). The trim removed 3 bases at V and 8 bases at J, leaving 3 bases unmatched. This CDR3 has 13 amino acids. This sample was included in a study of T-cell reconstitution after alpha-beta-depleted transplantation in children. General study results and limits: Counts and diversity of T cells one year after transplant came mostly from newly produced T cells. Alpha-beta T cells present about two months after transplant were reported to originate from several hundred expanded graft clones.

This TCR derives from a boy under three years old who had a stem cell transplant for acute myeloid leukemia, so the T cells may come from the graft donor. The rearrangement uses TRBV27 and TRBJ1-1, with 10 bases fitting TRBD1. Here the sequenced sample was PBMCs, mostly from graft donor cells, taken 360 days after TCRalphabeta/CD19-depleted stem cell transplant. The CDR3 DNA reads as TGTGCCAGCAGTTTGGGACAGGGGAGGGAAGCTTTCTTT. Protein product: CASSLGQGREAFF.